This TCR beta chain was recorded in a study of circulating and synovial CD4+ cells in juvenile arthritis. Here immunoSEQ multiplex PCR was the method, and the copy in TCRdb shows in-frame clones only, minus some. The sample lists thousands of clones; 90% were seen once. V shed 0 bases and J shed 7 bases, with 4 bases lying between them. Germline-derived CDR1 and CDR2 are MNHEY and SMNVEV (reference sequence). This CDR3 region has 12 residues. Specimen: HLA-DR+ CD4+ T cells from blood. Subset specified: circulating pathogenic-like lymphocytes, sorted as HLA-DR+CD14-CD3+CD4+CD25low/- blood T cells. The clonotype was recovered from a human donor with juvenile idiopathic arthritis. The chain employs TRBV27 and TRBJ2-4, with unresolved D. This CDR3 reads CASSLSSNIQYF. The CDR3 DNA reads as TGTGCCAGCAGTTTATCGAGTAACATTCAGTACTTC.